This TCR beta chain came from a study of blood T cells in healthy people across ages. Study-wide points: Possibly confounding the expanded clonotype changes was the fact that donor CMV status was unknown. Any conclusive comparison of naive versus antigen-experienced cells was prevented by using unsorted PBMCs.

In the case of this clonotype: What it binds is not known.

The draw of peripheral blood yielded around 10 milliliters from each donor. A second PCR, run for 7 to 11 cycles, used a sample-barcoded 5' primer plus a J-beta primer mix. Each CDR3 protein gets one entry after TCRdb re-called the 5' RACE reads with MiXCR. The sample includes fewer than 2 million distinct CDR3 sequences, approximately 39% of them seen just once. Germline loops: CDR1 MGHDK, CDR2 SYGVNS. CDR3 size: 15 residues. Trimming removed 2 bases from V and 7 bases from J; junction bases left unmatched: 9. This receptor was identified in a human donor in good health. The specimen sequenced was blood. V usage is TRBV25-1 and J usage is TRBJ1-2; 8 bases are a match to TRBD1. The chain's CDR3 is CASSEGDQGAGGYTF. CDR3 DNA: TGTGCCAGCAGTGAAGGGGATCAGGGGGCGGGTGGCTACACCTTC.